The 7 T cell receptor beta chains below come from one sample, sequenced in a study of neoadjuvant anti-PD-1 for oral cavity cancer. Produced via immunoSEQ multiplex PCR; TCRdb's table is partial and in-frame only. The table includes tens of thousands of clones, less than 35% detected once. Time point defined: after neoadjuvant nivolumab, at surgical resection. Sequenced material: tumor tissue, taken after nivolumab (anti-PD-1) treatment. The receptors originated from a person aged 40 to 85 with oral cavity squamous cell carcinoma.

The sample holds a few counts of this clone. The chain links TRBV19 to TRBJ2-6; D is unclear. CDR1 LNHDA and CDR2 SQIVND come from the germline V gene (reference sequence). The CDR3 runs to 16 residues. V dropped 3 bases and J dropped 2 bases, with 11 bases sitting between them. This chain's CDR3 is CASSIGISAGANVLTF. CDR3 coding DNA: TGTGCCAGTAGTATCGGAATTTCCGCTGGGGCCAACGTCCTGACTTTC.

The chain links TRBV30 to TRBJ1-5, with D perhaps matching TRBD1 (5 bases). The CDR3 length is 15 residues. Trimming removed 4 bases at V and 0 bases at J, with 13 bases between. The V gene's germline CDR1 is GTSNPN and CDR2 SVGIG (reference sequence). The CDR3 protein is CAWKLAGTSNQPQHF. The CDR3 DNA reads TGTGCCTGGAAGCTGGCAGGGACTAGCAATCAGCCCCAGCATTTT.

The chain is built from TRBV5-8 and TRBJ1-5; D gene ambiguous. V was clipped by 4 bases and J by 3 bases, with 8 bases between them. The CDR3 loop spans 13 amino acids. Germline-derived CDR1 and CDR2 are SGHTS and YDEGEE. CDR3 residues: CASSPGLNQPQHF. The DNA of the CDR3 is TGTGCCAGCAGCCCAGGCCTCAATCAGCCCCAGCATTTT.

On this clone itself: This may come from a read error, since a much larger clone is one base off. The chain links TRBV7-8 to TRBJ2-3; TRBD2 is a possible D gene (5 bases). With 5 bases removed from V and 6 bases from J, the gap between germline ends came to 9 bases. The CDR3 runs 12 residues. The germline V gene has CDR1 SGHVS and CDR2 FQNEAQ. The CDR3 DNA reads as TGTGCCAGCAGCCGACCGGGGGATACGCAGTATTTT. Translation gives CASSRPGDTQYF.

The gene calls are TRBV7-3 and TRBJ2-1, with D tentatively TRBD1 or TRBD2 (6 bases each). Germline V gene sequence: CDR1 SGHTA, CDR2 FQGTGA. Trimming left V 2 bases short and J 5 bases short, with 13 bases between. CDR3 length equals 15 residues. The CDR3 is CASSLGGNRDNEQFF. The CDR3 DNA reads TGTGCCAGCAGCTTAGGGGGGAACAGGGACAATGAGCAGTTCTTC.

The chain recombines TRBV5-4 with TRBJ1-3; D ambiguous. Germline values: CDR1 SGHNT, CDR2 YYREEE (reference sequence). This CDR3 has 14 amino acids. Trimming left V 4 bases short and J 0 bases short, with 8 bases between. The CDR3 nucleotides read TGTGCCAGCAGCCTCCGAAGCTCTGGAAACACCATATATTTT. This gives the protein CASSLRSSGNTIYF. Variable domain in full (rest from reference TRBV5-4 and TRBJ1-3): ETGVTQSPTHLIKTRGQQVTLRCSSQSGHNTVSWYQQALGQGPQFIFQYYREEENGRGNFPPRFSGLQFPNYSSELNVNALELDDSALYLCASSLRSSGNTIYFGEGSWLTVV.

This clone has only a few counts. This chain uses TRBV28 with TRBJ1-4; no firm D call. Trimming took 7 bases from V and 0 from J, leaving 9 bases between them. CDR3 length equals 14 residues. Germline CDR1 and CDR2: MDHEN and SYDVKM. CDR3 in DNA: TGTGCCAGCAAGACCGCCTCAACTAATGAAAAACTGTTTTTT. Translated: CASKTASTNEKLFF. Looking up the rest from reference TRBV28 and TRBJ1-4 gives the full variable domain: DVKVTQSSRYLVKRTGEKVFLECVQDMDHENMFWYRQDPGLGLRLIYFSYDVKMKEKGDIPEGYSVSREKKERFSLILESASTNQTSMYLCASKTASTNEKLFFGSGTQLSVL.